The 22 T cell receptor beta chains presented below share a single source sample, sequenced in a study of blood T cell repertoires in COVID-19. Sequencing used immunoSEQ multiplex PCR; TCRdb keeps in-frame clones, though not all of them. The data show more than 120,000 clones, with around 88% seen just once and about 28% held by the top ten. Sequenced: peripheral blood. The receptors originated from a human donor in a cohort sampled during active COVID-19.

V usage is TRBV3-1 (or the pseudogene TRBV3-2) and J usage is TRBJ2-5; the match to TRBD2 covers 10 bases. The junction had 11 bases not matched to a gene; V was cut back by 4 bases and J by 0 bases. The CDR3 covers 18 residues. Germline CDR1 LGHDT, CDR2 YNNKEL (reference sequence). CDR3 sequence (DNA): TGTGCCAGCAGCCCCCGGGGCCATAGCGGGGGGTACCAAGAGACCCAGTACTTC. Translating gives CASSPRGHSGGYQETQYF.

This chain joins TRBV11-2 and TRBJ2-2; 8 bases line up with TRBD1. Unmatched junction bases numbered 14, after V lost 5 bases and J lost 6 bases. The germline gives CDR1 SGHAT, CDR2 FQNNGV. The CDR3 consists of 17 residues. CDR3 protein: CASSPTTRRGLAGELFF. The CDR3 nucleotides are TGTGCCAGCAGCCCCACCACCCGCAGGGGGCTGGCCGGGGAGCTGTTTTTT.

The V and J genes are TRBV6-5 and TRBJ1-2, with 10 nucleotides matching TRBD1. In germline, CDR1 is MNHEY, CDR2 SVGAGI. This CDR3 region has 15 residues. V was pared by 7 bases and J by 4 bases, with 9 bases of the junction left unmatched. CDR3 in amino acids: CASTSGQGVRYGYTF. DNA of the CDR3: TGTGCCAGCACCTCCGGACAGGGGGTACGCTATGGCTACACCTTC.

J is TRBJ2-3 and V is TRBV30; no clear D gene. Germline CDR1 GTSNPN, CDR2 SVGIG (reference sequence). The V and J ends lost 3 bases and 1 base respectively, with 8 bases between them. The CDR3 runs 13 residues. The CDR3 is CAWRAAGTDTQYF. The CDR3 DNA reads TGTGCCTGGAGGGCGGCAGGCACAGATACGCAGTATTTT.

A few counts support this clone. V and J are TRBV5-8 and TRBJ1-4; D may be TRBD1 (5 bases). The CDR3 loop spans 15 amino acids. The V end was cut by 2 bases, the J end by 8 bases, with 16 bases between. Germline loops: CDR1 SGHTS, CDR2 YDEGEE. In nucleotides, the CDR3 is TGTGCCAGCAGCTTTGGTGGCCTGGAGGGGGAAAAACTGTTTTTT. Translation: CASSFGGLEGEKLFF.

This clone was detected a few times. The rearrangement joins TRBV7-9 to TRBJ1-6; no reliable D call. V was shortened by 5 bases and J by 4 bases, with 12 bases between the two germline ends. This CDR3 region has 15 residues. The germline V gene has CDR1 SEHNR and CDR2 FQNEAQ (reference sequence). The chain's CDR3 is CASSDREAYNSPLHF. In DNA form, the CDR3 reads TGTGCCAGCAGCGACCGGGAAGCATATAATTCACCCCTCCACTTT. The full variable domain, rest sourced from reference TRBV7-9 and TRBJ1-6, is DTGVSQNPRHKITKRGQNVTFRCDPISEHNRLYWYRQTLGQGPEFLTYFQNEAQLEKSRLLSDRFSAERPKGSFSTLEIQRTEQGDSAMYLCASSDREAYNSPLHFGNGTRLTVT.

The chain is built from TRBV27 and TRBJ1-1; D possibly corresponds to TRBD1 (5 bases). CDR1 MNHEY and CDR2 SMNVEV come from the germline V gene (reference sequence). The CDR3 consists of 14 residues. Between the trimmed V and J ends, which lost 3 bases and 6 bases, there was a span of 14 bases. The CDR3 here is CASSFGGRGSEAFF. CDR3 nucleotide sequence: TGTGCCAGCAGTTTCGGGGGACGGGGTTCTGAAGCTTTCTTT.

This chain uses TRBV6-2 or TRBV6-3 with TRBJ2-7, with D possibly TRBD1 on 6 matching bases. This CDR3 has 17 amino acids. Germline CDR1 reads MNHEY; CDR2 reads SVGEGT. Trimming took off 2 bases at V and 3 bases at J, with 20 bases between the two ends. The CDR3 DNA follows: TGTGCCAGCAGTTACAGGGGGTGGCCGCCCCAGTTCTACGAGCAGTACTTC. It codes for CASSYRGWPPQFYEQYF.

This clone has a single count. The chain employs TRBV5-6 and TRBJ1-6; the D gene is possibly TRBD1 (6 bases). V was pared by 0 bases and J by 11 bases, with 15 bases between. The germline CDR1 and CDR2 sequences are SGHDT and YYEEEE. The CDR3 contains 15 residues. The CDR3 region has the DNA TGTGCCAGCAGCTTGGGGGGCAGGGGAGAACCACCCCTCCACTTT. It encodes CASSLGGRGEPPLHF.

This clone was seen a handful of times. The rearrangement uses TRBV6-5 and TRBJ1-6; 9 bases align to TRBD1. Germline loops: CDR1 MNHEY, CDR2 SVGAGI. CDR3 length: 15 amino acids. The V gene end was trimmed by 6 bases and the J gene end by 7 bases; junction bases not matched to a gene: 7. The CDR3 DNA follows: TGTGCCAGCAGCCTACAGGGGGCGCAGAATTCACCCCTCCACTTT. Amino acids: CASSLQGAQNSPLHF.

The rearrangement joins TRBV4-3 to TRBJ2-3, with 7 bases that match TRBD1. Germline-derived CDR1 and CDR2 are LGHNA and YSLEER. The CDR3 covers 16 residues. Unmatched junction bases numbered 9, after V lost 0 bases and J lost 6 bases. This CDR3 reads CASSQDEGAPDDTQYF. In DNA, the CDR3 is TGCGCCAGCAGCCAAGACGAGGGGGCCCCCGATGATACGCAGTATTTT.

Here the CDR3 DNA reads TGTGCCAGCACTAAGCTCACGTCGTACGAGCAGTACTTC. This codes for CASTKLTSYEQYF. The chain has TRBV7-9 and TRBJ2-7; no firm D call. The V gene's germline CDR1 is SEHNR and CDR2 FQNEAQ (reference sequence). The CDR3 is 13 residues long. V lost 7 bases to trimming and J lost 4 bases, with 14 bases between them.

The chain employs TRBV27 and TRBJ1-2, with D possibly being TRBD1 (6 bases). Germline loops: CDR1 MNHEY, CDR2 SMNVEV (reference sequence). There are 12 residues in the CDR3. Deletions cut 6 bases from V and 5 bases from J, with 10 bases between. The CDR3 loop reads CASRGGPYGYTF. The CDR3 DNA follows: TGTGCCAGCAGGGGGGGGCCGTATGGCTACACCTTC.

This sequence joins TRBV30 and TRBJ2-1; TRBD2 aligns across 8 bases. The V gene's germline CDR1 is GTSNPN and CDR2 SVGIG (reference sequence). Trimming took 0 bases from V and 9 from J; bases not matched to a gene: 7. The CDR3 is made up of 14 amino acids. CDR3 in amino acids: CAWSVGTRIFEQFF. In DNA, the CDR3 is TGTGCCTGGAGTGTAGGGACTAGAATATTTGAGCAGTTCTTC.

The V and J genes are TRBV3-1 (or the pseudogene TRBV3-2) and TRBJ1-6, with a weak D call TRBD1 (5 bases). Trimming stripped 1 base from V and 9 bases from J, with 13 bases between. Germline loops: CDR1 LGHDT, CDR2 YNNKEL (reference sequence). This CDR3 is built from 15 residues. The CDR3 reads CASSQGGRVGSPLHF. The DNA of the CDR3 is TGTGCCAGCAGCCAAGGGGGGAGGGTTGGTTCACCCCTCCACTTT.

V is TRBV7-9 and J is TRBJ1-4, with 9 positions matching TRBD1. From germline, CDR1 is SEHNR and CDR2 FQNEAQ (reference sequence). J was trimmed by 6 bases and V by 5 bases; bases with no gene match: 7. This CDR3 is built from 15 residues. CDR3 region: CASSGTGQHHEKLFF. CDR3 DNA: TGTGCCAGCAGCGGGACAGGGCAGCACCATGAAAAACTGTTTTTT.

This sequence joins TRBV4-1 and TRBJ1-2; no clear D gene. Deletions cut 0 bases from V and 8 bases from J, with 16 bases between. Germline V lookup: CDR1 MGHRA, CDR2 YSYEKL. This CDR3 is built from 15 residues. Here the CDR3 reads CASSQDYGRSWGYTF. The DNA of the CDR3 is TGCGCCAGCAGCCAAGATTACGGTCGGTCTTGGGGCTACACCTTC.

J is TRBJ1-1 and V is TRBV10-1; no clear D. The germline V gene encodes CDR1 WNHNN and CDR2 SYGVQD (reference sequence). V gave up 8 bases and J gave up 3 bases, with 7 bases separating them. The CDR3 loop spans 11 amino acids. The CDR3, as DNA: TGCGCCAGCCCGGTAGACACTGAAGCTTTCTTT. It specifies CASPVDTEAFF.

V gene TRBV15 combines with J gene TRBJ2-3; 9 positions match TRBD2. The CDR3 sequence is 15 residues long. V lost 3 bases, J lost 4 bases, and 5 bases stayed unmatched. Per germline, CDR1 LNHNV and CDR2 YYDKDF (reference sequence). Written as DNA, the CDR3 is TGTGCCACCAGCAGTTCAGCGGGGGGCGCAGATACGCAGTATTTT. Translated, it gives CATSSSAGGADTQYF.

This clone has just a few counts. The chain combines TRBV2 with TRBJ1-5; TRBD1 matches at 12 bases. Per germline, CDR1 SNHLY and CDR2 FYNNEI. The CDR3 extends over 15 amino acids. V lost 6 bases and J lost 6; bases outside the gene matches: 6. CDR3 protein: CASRGQGAGSQPQHF. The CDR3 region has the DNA TGTGCCAGCAGGGGACAGGGGGCTGGTAGTCAGCCCCAGCATTTT.

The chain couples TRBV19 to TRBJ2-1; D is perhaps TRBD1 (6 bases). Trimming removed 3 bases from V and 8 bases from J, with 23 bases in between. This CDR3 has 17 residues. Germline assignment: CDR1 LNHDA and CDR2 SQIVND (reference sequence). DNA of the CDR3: TGTGCCAGTAGTATCAATCCTCGGGGACATCAACGCGATGAGCAGTTCTTC. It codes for CASSINPRGHQRDEQFF.

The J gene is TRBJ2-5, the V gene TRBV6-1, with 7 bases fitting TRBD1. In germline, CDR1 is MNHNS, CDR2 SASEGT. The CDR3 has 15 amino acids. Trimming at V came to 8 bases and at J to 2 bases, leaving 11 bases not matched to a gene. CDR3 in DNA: TGTGCCAGCGCGCGGTCGGGGACAGAACAAGAGACCCAGTACTTC. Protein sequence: CASARSGTEQETQYF.